The 32 T cell receptor beta chains listed next were all sequenced from one sample in a study of blood T cell repertoires in COVID-19. Here immunoSEQ multiplex PCR was the method, and the copy in TCRdb shows in-frame clones only, minus some. The sample contains about 150,000 clones, around 90% of which appear only once. Sequencing used PBMCs or T cells enriched from blood (not recorded which). All receptors come from a woman in her 40s who had been exposed to COVID-19.

The CDR3 sequence: CASSYVAGLRDTQYF. In DNA, the CDR3 is TGTGCCAGCAGTTACGTGGCGGGGCTACGAGATACGCAGTATTTT. The chain uses TRBV6-2 or TRBV6-3 and TRBJ2-3, with D tentatively TRBD2 (6 bases). Between the trimmed V and J ends, which lost 2 bases and 5 bases, there was a span of 14 bases. CDR1 is MNHEY and CDR2 is SVGEGT in the germline V gene. CDR3 size: 15 residues.

This chain links TRBV3-1 (or the pseudogene TRBV3-2) with TRBJ1-1; D perhaps matches TRBD1 (5 bases). This CDR3 spans 14 amino acids. Germline CDR1 LGHDT, CDR2 YNNKEL (reference sequence). Trimming pared 1 base from V and 4 bases from J, leaving 10 bases between. CDR3 nucleotides: TGTGCCAGCAGCCAAGGCGTAGGGGTCACTGAAGCTTTCTTT. Its translation: CASSQGVGVTEAFF.

The chain employs TRBV6-2 or TRBV6-3 and TRBJ1-2; D unclear. Germline values: CDR1 MNHEY, CDR2 SVGEGT. CDR3 length: 14 amino acids. Trimming took 0 bases from V and 8 from J, leaving 13 bases between them. CDR3 in DNA: TGTGCCAGCAGTTACTCGGCCTACAGATACGGCTACACCTTC. It is translated as CASSYSAYRYGYTF.

The rearrangement links TRBV7-3 to TRBJ2-2, with 7 bases lining up with TRBD1. V trimming: 5 bases; J trimming: 6 bases; junction bases outside the gene matches: 3. The CDR3 contains 13 residues. Per germline, CDR1 SGHTA and CDR2 FQGTGA. The CDR3 DNA follows: TGTGCCAGCAGCGTCGACAGGGCCGGGGAGCTGTTTTTT. Amino acid sequence: CASSVDRAGELFF.

This rearrangement joins TRBV5-4 to TRBJ2-7, with D tentatively TRBD1 (5 bases). V was trimmed by 0 bases and J by 0 bases, leaving 7 bases between them. The CDR3 is made up of 14 amino acids. Per the germline V gene, CDR1 is SGHNT and CDR2 is YYREEE (reference sequence). The CDR3 spells CASSLAQGSYEQYF. The DNA of the CDR3 is TGTGCCAGCAGCTTGGCCCAGGGCTCCTACGAGCAGTACTTC.

On this clone itself: The same CDR3 arises from other DNA sequences in this sample as well. The chain links TRBV12-3 or TRBV12-4 to TRBJ1-5; D not resolved. The CDR3 is 13 residues long. V lost 1 base, J lost 5 bases, and 6 bases lay in between. The CDR3 reads CASSLGRDQPQHF. CDR3 DNA: TGTGCCAGCAGTTTAGGGAGGGATCAGCCCCAGCATTTT.

The chain is built from TRBV18 and TRBJ1-5; D uncertain. Per germline, CDR1 KGHSH and CDR2 LQKENI. V was trimmed by 3 bases and J by 4 bases, leaving 10 bases between them. The CDR3 spans 14 residues. The CDR3 region is CASSPPGRNQPQHF. CDR3 nucleotides: TGTGCCAGCTCACCTCCCGGGAGAAATCAGCCCCAGCATTTT.

The V call is TRBV7-2, the J call TRBJ2-1; 7 bases line up with TRBD2. The CDR3 is 15 residues long. Germline V gene lookup returns CDR1 SGHTA and CDR2 FQGNSA. J gave up 8 bases and V 5 bases, and 12 bases lay outside the gene matches. Here the CDR3 DNA reads TGTGCCAGCAGCCCCGAAGAGACTAGCTTTGATGAGCAGTTCTTC. Its translation: CASSPEETSFDEQFF. Combining the CDR3 with reference TRBV7-2 and TRBJ2-1 gives the whole variable domain GAGVSQSPSNKVTEKGKDVELRCDPISGHTALYWYRQSLGQGLEFLIYFQGNSAPDKSGLPSDRFSAERTGGSVSTLTIQRTQQEDSAVYLCASSPEETSFDEQFFGPGTRLTVL.

The chain carries TRBV12-3 or TRBV12-4 and TRBJ2-4; D remains unclear. The V end lost 6 bases, the J end lost 6 bases, and 6 bases lay between the germline ends. This CDR3 region has 11 residues. CDR3 sequence (DNA): TGTGCCAGCAGAACGCGAAACATTCAGTACTTC. It specifies CASRTRNIQYF.

This chain joins TRBV4-2 and TRBJ1-1; TRBD1 aligns across 8 bases. Germline trimming cut 0 bases from V and 0 bases from J; bases unmatched to any gene: 6. Germline values: CDR1 LGHNA, CDR2 YNFKEQ. CDR3 length: 17 amino acids. Written as DNA, the CDR3 is TGTGCCAGCAGCCAAGACTCCAGGGGGCGCATGAACACTGAAGCTTTCTTT. Translation gives CASSQDSRGRMNTEAFF.

The gene calls are TRBV10-3 and TRBJ1-1; D is uncertain. V lost 1 base and J 10 bases, leaving 10 bases between the germline ends. CDR1 and CDR2 from the germline V gene are ENHRY and SYGVKD. CDR3 length equals 12 residues. CDR3 in amino acids: CAISELGGRAFF. CDR3 nucleotide sequence: TGTGCCATCAGTGAGTTGGGAGGGAGAGCTTTCTTT.

CDR3 loop: CASSLSGGELFF. CDR3 in DNA: TGTGCCAGCAGCCTATCAGGCGGGGAGCTGTTTTTT. The chain carries TRBV6-5 and TRBJ2-2, with D unclear. The CDR3 loop spans 12 amino acids. Trimming pared 6 bases from V and 7 bases from J, leaving 9 bases between. Germline CDR1 MNHEY, CDR2 SVGAGI.

DNA of the CDR3: TGTGCCATCAGTGAGTCGGCGGGGGCGGGTGAAAAACTGTTTTTT. The encoded protein is CAISESAGAGEKLFF. The rearrangement links TRBV10-3 to TRBJ1-4; possible D gene TRBD1, 6 bases. V lost 0 bases and J 7 bases, leaving 12 bases between the germline ends. Germline values: CDR1 ENHRY, CDR2 SYGVKD. The CDR3 spans 15 residues.

Of note for this clone: Other DNA sequences in the same sample also yield this CDR3. The chain links TRBV5-1 to TRBJ1-4; possibly TRBD1 for D (6 bases). Germline loops: CDR1 SGHRS, CDR2 YFSETQ. Deletions cut 2 bases from V and 5 bases from J, with 10 bases between. CDR3 length equals 14 residues. The CDR3 protein is CASSFGQGNEKLFF. CDR3 bases: TGCGCCAGCAGCTTTGGGCAGGGGAATGAAAAACTGTTTTTT.

The chain is built from TRBV20-1 and TRBJ2-2; D is undetermined. The CDR3 length is 15 residues. From germline, CDR1 is DFQATT and CDR2 SNEGSKA (reference sequence). Between the trimmed V and J ends, which lost 3 bases and 4 bases, there was a span of 15 bases. The CDR3 DNA follows: TGCAGTGCTAGTAATCGTCTTTCGAGCACCGGGGAGCTGTTTTTT. It translates to CSASNRLSSTGELFF.

The count of this clone is one. CDR3 residues: CASSLGGIGGYNEQFF. The CDR3 DNA reads TGTGCCAGCAGTTTGGGGGGGATAGGCGGCTACAATGAGCAGTTCTTC. V usage is TRBV6-5 and J usage is TRBJ2-1; 7 bases agree with TRBD2. There are 16 residues in the CDR3. V trimming: 4 bases; J trimming: 3 bases; junction bases outside the gene matches: 9. Germline assignment: CDR1 MNHEY and CDR2 SVGAGI.

The chain has TRBV5-1 and TRBJ2-1; TRBD1 matches 7 bases. The CDR3 contains 15 residues. Germline V gene data show CDR1 as SGHRS and CDR2 as YFSETQ. V trimming: 0 bases; J trimming: 8 bases; junction bases outside the gene matches: 8. The CDR3 loop is CASSLERGRIHEQFF. The CDR3 DNA reads as TGCGCCAGCAGCTTGGAAAGGGGGCGAATCCATGAGCAGTTCTTC.

The V and J genes are TRBV3-1 (or the pseudogene TRBV3-2) and TRBJ2-5; D ambiguous. Germline lookup yields CDR1 LGHDT and CDR2 YNNKEL (reference sequence). V was pared by 0 bases and J by 3 bases, with 20 bases between. CDR3 length: 18 residues. CDR3 sequence reads: CASSQEWSKPHYEETQYF. The CDR3, as DNA: TGTGCCAGCAGCCAAGAGTGGTCCAAGCCGCATTATGAAGAGACCCAGTACTTC.

This clone turned up a few times. This rearrangement joins TRBV27 to TRBJ2-7; tentative D call: TRBD2 (6 bases). The CDR3 runs to 14 residues. V was cut by 5 bases and J by 6 bases, with 17 bases left in between. Looked up from germline, CDR1 is MNHEY and CDR2 is SMNVEV (reference sequence). CDR3: CASSPPGGAFEQYF. The CDR3 nucleotides read TGTGCCAGCAGTCCCCCTGGCGGGGCCTTCGAGCAGTACTTC.

J is TRBJ1-1 and V is TRBV19; the match to TRBD1 covers 8 bases. The CDR3 contains 13 residues. Germline values: CDR1 LNHDA, CDR2 SQIVND (reference sequence). After removal of 4 bases from V and 6 bases from J, the junction contained 4 bases not matched to a gene. CDR3 DNA sequence: TGTGCCAGTAGTACGGCAGGGGGCCCTGAAGCTTTCTTT. It yields the protein CASSTAGGPEAFF.

J is TRBJ2-1 and V is TRBV5-1, with TRBD1 matching 8 bases. Trimming cost V 4 bases and J 0 bases; bases outside gene matches: 6. The CDR3 extends over 16 amino acids. Looked up from germline, CDR1 is SGHRS and CDR2 is YFSETQ. CDR3 amino acids: CASSGGQELSYNEQFF. The CDR3 nucleotides read TGCGCCAGCAGCGGGGGACAGGAGCTCTCCTACAATGAGCAGTTCTTC. The whole variable domain, filled in from reference TRBV5-1 and TRBJ2-1, reads KAGVTQTPRYLIKTRGQQVTLSCSPISGHRSVSWYQQTPGQGLQFLFEYFSETQRNKGNFPGRFSGRQFSNSRSEMNVSTLELGDSALYLCASSGGQELSYNEQFFGPGTRLTVL.

The J gene is TRBJ2-7, the V gene TRBV7-6; D perhaps matches TRBD1 (5 bases). Germline lookup yields CDR1 SGHVS and CDR2 FNYEAQ. Trimming took off 5 bases at V and 5 bases at J, with 10 bases between the two ends. This CDR3 region has 12 residues. Written as DNA, the CDR3 is TGTGCCAGCAGCCTAGACAGCCACGAGCAGTACTTC. It is translated as CASSLDSHEQYF.

The chain recombines TRBV5-1 with TRBJ2-1; D not certain. Trimming removed 5 bases at V and 0 bases at J, with 9 bases between. The CDR3 runs to 14 residues. CDR1 SGHRS and CDR2 YFSETQ come from the germline V gene. The CDR3 is CASRTLDSYNEQFF. The CDR3 DNA reads as TGCGCCAGCAGGACTCTCGACTCCTACAATGAGCAGTTCTTC.

The gene calls are TRBV7-2 and TRBJ2-5, with 11 bases identical to TRBD2. The CDR3 runs to 17 residues. V lost 1 base, J lost 1 base, and 5 bases stayed unmatched. Germline CDR1 SGHTA, CDR2 FQGNSA. This CDR3 reads CASSLVSSGGAQETQYF. The CDR3 coding sequence is TGTGCCAGCAGCTTAGTCAGTAGCGGGGGGGCCCAAGAGACCCAGTACTTC.

The J gene is TRBJ1-4, the V gene TRBV27; 7 bases map to TRBD1. The CDR3 has 15 residues. Germline V gene data show CDR1 as MNHEY and CDR2 as SMNVEV (reference sequence). V trimming: 5 bases; J trimming: 4 bases; junction bases outside the gene matches: 7. The CDR3 region is CASSARTGLNEKLFF. DNA of the CDR3: TGTGCCAGCAGTGCCCGGACAGGTCTTAATGAAAAACTGTTTTTT.

The chain combines TRBV5-1 with TRBJ2-3; tentative D call: TRBD2 (5 bases). Germline assignment: CDR1 SGHRS and CDR2 YFSETQ. The V end lost 0 bases, the J end lost 5 bases, and 13 bases lay between the germline ends. The CDR3 contains 15 residues. CDR3 nucleotides: TGCGCCAGCAGCTTGGGTCGGGGAGTCGAAGATACGCAGTATTTT. This codes for CASSLGRGVEDTQYF.

The rearrangement links TRBV18 to TRBJ1-1; D gene uncertain. CDR3 length: 14 residues. CDR1 is KGHSH, CDR2 LQKENI, per germline. Trimming left V 2 bases short and J 0 bases short, with 7 bases between. CDR3 sequence (DNA): TGTGCCAGCTCACCAACCTCGGTGAACACTGAAGCTTTCTTT. Protein sequence: CASSPTSVNTEAFF.

This sequence joins TRBV2 and TRBJ1-1; 9 bases line up with TRBD1. The V segment lost 5 bases and the J segment 4 bases; nucleotides outside the gene matches: 2. CDR3 size: 13 residues. In germline, CDR1 is SNHLY, CDR2 FYNNEI. DNA of the CDR3: TGTGCCAGCAGTAACAGGGGGCCCACTGAAGCTTTCTTT. It codes for CASSNRGPTEAFF.

The CDR3 protein is CASSTGAGEQYF. The CDR3 bases are TGTGCCAGCTCGACAGGGGCAGGCGAGCAGTACTTC. V usage is TRBV28 and J usage is TRBJ2-7, with 8 bases matching TRBD1. V dropped 8 bases and J dropped 6; count of bases not matched to a gene: 6. Germline-derived CDR1 and CDR2 are MDHEN and SYDVKM. This CDR3 has 12 residues.

This clone was picked up a small number of times. V is TRBV29-1 and J is TRBJ1-1; 7 nucleotides match TRBD1. The CDR3 is 15 residues long. Unmatched junction bases numbered 11, after V lost 6 bases and J lost 1 base. Germline V gene lookup returns CDR1 SQVTM and CDR2 ANQGSEA. The CDR3 region has the DNA TGCAGCGTCGGCAGCCTGGGACAGCCGAACACTGAAGCTTTCTTT. It encodes CSVGSLGQPNTEAFF.

V is TRBV4-3 and J is TRBJ2-7; TRBD1 agrees at 10 bases. The germline gives CDR1 LGHNA, CDR2 YSLEER. The CDR3 covers 15 residues. V lost 4 bases, J lost 5 bases, and 8 bases stayed unmatched. The CDR3 nucleotides read TGCGCCAGCAGCCTTGACAGGGGGCACTTCGACGAGCAGTACTTC. Translating it yields CASSLDRGHFDEQYF.

The chain is built from TRBV7-2 and TRBJ2-1, with 11 nucleotides matching TRBD2. This CDR3 has 16 residues. The ends lost 5 bases at V and 3 bases at J; junction bases unmatched: 6. Germline loops: CDR1 SGHTA, CDR2 FQGNSA. CDR3 in amino acids: CASSTGLAENYNEQFF. CDR3 in DNA: TGTGCCAGCAGCACGGGACTAGCGGAAAACTACAATGAGCAGTTCTTC.